This T cell receptor (beta chain) was profiled in a study of control samples from healthy donors and cancer patients. The data were produced by immunoSEQ multiplex PCR, yet TCRdb's version contains in-frame clones alone and is incomplete. This table holds about 89,000 clones, approximately 81% found once. This CDR3 contains 12 residues. The V end was cut by 5 bases, the J end by 5 bases, with 9 bases between. Germline lookup yields CDR1 MNHEY and CDR2 SVGEGT. The chain carries TRBV6-2 or TRBV6-3 and TRBJ1-2; D is unclear. The clonotype originates from a woman in her forties in good health. Sequencing used blood. This CDR3 is CASSPSDYGYTF. The CDR3 DNA follows: TGTGCCAGCAGTCCGTCAGATTATGGCTACACCTTC.